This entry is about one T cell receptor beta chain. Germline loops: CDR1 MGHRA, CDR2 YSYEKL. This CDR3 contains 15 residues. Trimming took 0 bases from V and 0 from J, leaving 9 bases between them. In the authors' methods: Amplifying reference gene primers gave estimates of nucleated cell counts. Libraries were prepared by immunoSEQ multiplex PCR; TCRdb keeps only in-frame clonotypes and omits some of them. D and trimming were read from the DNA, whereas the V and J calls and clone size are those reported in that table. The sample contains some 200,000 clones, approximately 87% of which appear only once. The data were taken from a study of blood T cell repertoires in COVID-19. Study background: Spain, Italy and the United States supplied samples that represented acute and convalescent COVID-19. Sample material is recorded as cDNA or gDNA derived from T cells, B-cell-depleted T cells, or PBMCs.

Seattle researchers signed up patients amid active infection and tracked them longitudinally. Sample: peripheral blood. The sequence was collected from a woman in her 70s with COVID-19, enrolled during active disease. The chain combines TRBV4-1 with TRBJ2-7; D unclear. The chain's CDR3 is CASSQDLKSSYEQYF. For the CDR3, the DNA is TGCGCCAGCAGCCAAGACCTAAAGAGCTCCTACGAGCAGTACTTC.